Here is one TCR beta chain with its context. The entry originates in a study of blood T cell repertoires in COVID-19. Study summary: Sites in the United States, Italy and Spain provided acute and convalescent COVID-19 samples. PBMCs, B-cell-depleted T cells, or T cells were the source of the cDNA or gDNA that made up the material.

Under the authors' procedure: Researchers report that nucleated cell counts were estimated from reference gene primer amplification. Only in-frame clones appear in the TCRdb table, and some are missing; sequencing was by immunoSEQ multiplex PCR. The D gene and trimming were derived from the DNA, and the V and J assignments and clone size from that table. Of some 670,000 clones in the sample, about 87% were seen once. The CDR3 is 16 amino acids. The chain joins TRBV21-1 to TRBJ1-2; the D call in the table, TRBD1, was not verified against the DNA. TRBV21-1 is a pseudogene locus. Input material: peripheral blood. This sequence was found in a woman aged 18-35 years with acute or convalescent COVID-19. The CDR3 DNA follows: TGTGCCAGCAGCACCCAGCCGATCGACATTATCCGGGGCTACACCTTC. Translation gives CASSTQPIDIIRGYTF.